Listed here are 21 T cell receptor beta chains from one sample, sequenced in a study of blood T cell repertoires in COVID-19. Sequenced by immunoSEQ multiplex PCR; TCRdb stores in-frame clones only, minus some. Here the sample spans tens of thousands of clones, roughly 74% being singletons. What was sequenced was peripheral blood. The receptors shown here come from a human donor in a cohort sampled during active COVID-19.

This clone was counted once. V is TRBV20-1 and J is TRBJ2-5, with TRBD2 matching 9 bases. The germline CDR1 and CDR2 sequences are DFQATT and SNEGSKA (reference sequence). CDR3 length equals 14 residues. Losses at the gene ends were 3 bases for V and 5 bases for J; bases not matched to a gene: 7. CDR3 in DNA: TGCAGTGCTAGTTATAGCGGGAGATTTGAGACCCAGTACTTC. It specifies CSASYSGRFETQYF.

V gene TRBV12-3 or TRBV12-4 combines with J gene TRBJ1-5; D gene ambiguous. V was cut by 6 bases and J by 9 bases, with 15 bases left in between. The CDR3 contains 13 residues. The CDR3 DNA is TGTGCCAGCAGGCCCCCAGCGACGGGGCCCCAGCATTTT. It encodes CASRPPATGPQHF.

This rearrangement joins TRBV30 to TRBJ2-3; the match to TRBD2 covers 7 bases. Trimming removed 5 bases from V and 2 bases from J; junction bases left unmatched: 10. The CDR3 consists of 15 residues. The germline CDR1 and CDR2 sequences are GTSNPN and SVGIG (reference sequence). The CDR3 loop is CAWARGRVDTDTQYF. CDR3 nucleotides: TGTGCCTGGGCGCGAGGGAGGGTAGACACAGATACGCAGTATTTT.

The chain employs TRBV12-3 or TRBV12-4 and TRBJ2-7; TRBD2 is a possible D gene (6 bases). The CDR3 length is 13 residues. V was cut by 3 bases and J by 4 bases, with 10 bases left in between. CDR3 amino acids: CASSLGEVYEQYF. The CDR3 region has the DNA TGTGCCAGCAGTTTGGGGGAGGTTTACGAGCAGTACTTC.

This clone was recorded a few times. This CDR3 is CASSPPGQTGNTIYF. DNA for the CDR3: TGTGCCAGCAGCCCCCCGGGACAGACTGGAAACACCATATATTTT. The chain couples TRBV7-9 to TRBJ1-3; TRBD1 matches 7 bases. The CDR3 extends over 15 amino acids. Germline V CDR1 and CDR2: SEHNR, FQNEAQ (reference sequence). The V segment lost 5 bases and the J segment 2 bases; nucleotides outside the gene matches: 6. Together with reference TRBV7-9 and TRBJ1-3, the CDR3 gives the full variable domain: DTGVSQNPRHKITKRGQNVTFRCDPISEHNRLYWYRQTLGQGPEFLTYFQNEAQLEKSRLLSDRFSAERPKGSFSTLEIQRTEQGDSAMYLCASSPPGQTGNTIYFGEGSWLTVV.

The rearrangement uses TRBV5-5 and TRBJ1-2; no firm D call. V was cut by 0 bases and J by 6 bases, with 9 bases left in between. The CDR3 sequence is 13 residues long. From germline, CDR1 is SGHKS and CDR2 YYEKEE (reference sequence). DNA of the CDR3: TGTGCCAGCAGCTTGGTCCCAAGCGATGGCTACACCTTC. As protein: CASSLVPSDGYTF.

The gene calls are TRBV24-1 and TRBJ2-3; 13 positions match TRBD2. Germline V gene sequence: CDR1 KGHDR, CDR2 SFDVKD. The CDR3 loop spans 16 amino acids. Trimming took 6 bases from V and 2 from J; bases not matched to a gene: 4. The CDR3 here is CATSPGTSGNTDTQYF. The CDR3 DNA reads TGTGCCACCAGTCCCGGGACTAGCGGGAACACAGATACGCAGTATTTT.

The V and J genes are TRBV5-1 and TRBJ2-1; 7 bases align to TRBD2. From germline, CDR1 is SGHRS and CDR2 YFSETQ. Trimming cost V 0 bases and J 2 bases; bases outside gene matches: 5. There are 16 residues in the CDR3. DNA for the CDR3: TGCGCCAGCAGCTTGGCCGCGGGAGACGCCTACAATGAGCAGTTCTTC. Translating it yields CASSLAAGDAYNEQFF. The whole variable domain, remainder taken from reference TRBV5-1 and TRBJ2-1, is KAGVTQTPRYLIKTRGQQVTLSCSPISGHRSVSWYQQTPGQGLQFLFEYFSETQRNKGNFPGRFSGRQFSNSRSEMNVSTLELGDSALYLCASSLAAGDAYNEQFFGPGTRLTVL.

This clone showed up just once. The gene calls are TRBV11-3 and TRBJ1-1; D gene ambiguous. V lost 7 bases, J lost 1 base, and 13 bases lay in between. CDR1 is SGHNT, CDR2 YENEEA, per germline. The CDR3 loop spans 14 amino acids. The CDR3 DNA sequence: TGTGCCAGCACGAACCCGGGGAAGAACACTGAAGCTTTCTTT. Protein: CASTNPGKNTEAFF. Full variable domain (missing parts from reference TRBV11-3 and TRBJ1-1): EAGVVQSPRYKIIEKKQPVAFWCNPISGHNTLYWYLQNLGQGPELLIRYENEEAVDDSQLPKDRFSAERLKGVDSTLKIQPAELGDSAVYLCASTNPGKNTEAFFGQGTRLTVV.

The chain combines TRBV6-5 with TRBJ1-2; D unclear. CDR1 and CDR2 (germline): MNHEY, SVGAGI. The CDR3 sequence is 13 residues long. V was pared by 8 bases and J by 1 base, with 11 bases between. The DNA of the CDR3 is TGTGCCAGCCTCCCCACAGATAACTATGGCTACACCTTC. Protein product: CASLPTDNYGYTF.

In DNA, the CDR3 is TGTGCCAGCACCAATGAGGTTTACAATGAGCAGTTCTTC. Translated, it gives CASTNEVYNEQFF. The genes are TRBV6-5 and TRBJ2-1; no firm D call. Per germline, CDR1 MNHEY and CDR2 SVGAGI. This CDR3 has 13 residues. V was trimmed by 7 bases and J by 4 bases, leaving 11 bases between them.

The chain is built from TRBV11-2 and TRBJ2-2, with D unclear. Germline CDR1 and CDR2: SGHAT and FQNNGV. The CDR3 is made up of 14 amino acids. Deletions cut 1 base from V and 1 base from J, with 4 bases between. As DNA, the CDR3 is TGTGCCAGCAGCTTAGCGCGGAACACCGGGGAGCTGTTTTTT. Protein product: CASSLARNTGELFF. Using reference TRBV11-2 and TRBJ2-2 for the parts outside the CDR3, the full variable domain is EAGVAQSPRYKIIEKRQSVAFWCNPISGHATLYWYQQILGQGPKLLIQFQNNGVVDDSQLPKDRFSAERLKGVDSTLKIQPAKLEDSAVYLCASSLARNTGELFFGEGSRLTVL.

The chain uses TRBV5-1 and TRBJ2-3; TRBD1 agrees at 7 bases. Germline V CDR1 and CDR2: SGHRS, YFSETQ. V lost 2 bases, J lost 0 bases, and 6 bases stayed unmatched. This CDR3 is 16 amino acids long. The CDR3 nucleotides are TGCGCCAGCAGCTTTGGGACAGTTTCTAGCACAGATACGCAGTATTTT. The encoded protein is CASSFGTVSSTDTQYF.

The chain employs TRBV2 and TRBJ1-1; 7 bases align to TRBD1. The germline CDR1 and CDR2 sequences are SNHLY and FYNNEI. The CDR3 runs to 13 residues. The J segment lost 1 base and the V segment lost 9 bases, leaving 5 bases of the junction unmatched. CDR3 sequence reads: CASRGQENTEAFF. In nucleotides, the CDR3 is TGTGCCAGTAGGGGGCAGGAGAACACTGAAGCTTTCTTT.

The chain recombines TRBV18 with TRBJ1-4, with D unresolved. CDR1 is KGHSH and CDR2 is LQKENI in the germline V gene. Deletions cut 4 bases from V and 5 bases from J, with 14 bases between. The CDR3 runs to 15 residues. The CDR3 loop is CASSLGTVANEKLFF. The CDR3 region has the DNA TGTGCCAGCTCACTAGGTACAGTCGCGAATGAAAAACTGTTTTTT.

In its sample, this clone was seen once. The chain has TRBV5-1 and TRBJ2-7; 10 bases line up with TRBD1. The CDR3 consists of 14 residues. Per germline, CDR1 SGHRS and CDR2 YFSETQ. V shed 0 bases and J 6 bases; nucleotides not matched to a gene: 3. The CDR3, as DNA: TGCGCCAGCAGCTTGGGACAGGGGGCGAGCGAGCAGTACTTC. Its translation is CASSLGQGASEQYF.

The chain uses TRBV15 and TRBJ2-1; 7 bases align to TRBD2. With 0 bases clipped from V and 1 base from J, the junction kept 9 bases outside the gene matches. CDR1 is LNHNV and CDR2 is YYDKDF in the germline V gene (reference sequence). The CDR3 covers 18 residues. CDR3 sequence: CATSRDPRGRASYNEQFF. The CDR3 DNA reads as TGTGCCACCAGCAGAGATCCCCGCGGGAGAGCGTCCTACAATGAGCAGTTCTTC.

The rearrangement joins TRBV28 to TRBJ2-2; no clear D gene. The CDR3 sequence is 14 residues long. V shed 1 base and J shed 8 bases, with 11 bases lying between them. Germline V gene data show CDR1 as MDHEN and CDR2 as SYDVKM. CDR3 nucleotides: TGTGCCAGCAGTTTATCTACGTTCCCGGGGGAGCTGTTTTTT. It codes for CASSLSTFPGELFF. The whole variable domain, filled in from reference TRBV28 and TRBJ2-2, reads DVKVTQSSRYLVKRTGEKVFLECVQDMDHENMFWYRQDPGLGLRLIYFSYDVKMKEKGDIPEGYSVSREKKERFSLILESASTNQTSMYLCASSLSTFPGELFFGEGSRLTVL.

The V gene is TRBV3-1 (or the pseudogene TRBV3-2), the J gene TRBJ1-1, with 7 bases aligning to TRBD1. Germline V gives CDR1 LGHDT, CDR2 YNNKEL (reference sequence). The CDR3 contains 13 residues. V gave up 4 bases and J gave up 7 bases; unmatched junction bases: 6. CDR3 amino acids: CASSLYRDSEAFF. The DNA for the CDR3 is TGTGCCAGCAGCCTATACCGGGACAGTGAAGCTTTCTTT.

This chain connects TRBV14 to TRBJ2-3; TRBD1 aligns across 11 bases. Germline CDR1 and CDR2: SGHDN and FVKESK. Losses at the gene ends were 2 bases for V and 2 bases for J; bases not matched to a gene: 3. The CDR3 runs to 16 residues. CDR3 residues: CASSQWTGGPTDTQYF. In nucleotides, the CDR3 is TGTGCCAGCAGCCAATGGACAGGGGGCCCCACAGATACGCAGTATTTT.

J is TRBJ2-5 and V is TRBV6-4; TRBD1 aligns across 10 bases. Germline V gene sequence: CDR1 MRHNA, CDR2 SNTAGT. The CDR3 consists of 15 residues. V lost 5 bases to trimming and J lost 2 bases; unmatched junction nucleotides: 5. The CDR3 protein is CASSPRTGGQETQYF. The CDR3 DNA reads as TGTGCCAGCAGTCCTCGGACAGGGGGTCAAGAGACCCAGTACTTC.